This T cell receptor beta chain is drawn from a study of T cell repertoires and Cas9 in healthy adults. Study in general: SpCas9-reactive CD4 and CD8 T cells were characterized for potency, cytotoxicity and lineage.

Profiled with immunoSEQ multiplex PCR; TCRdb holds only in-frame clones, not every one. The sample lists 20,000 to 25,000 clones, 75% to 95% occurring once. Comments on this clone: The antigen is undetermined.

The CDR3 consists of 13 residues. Germline values: CDR1 MNHNY, CDR2 SVGAGI (reference sequence). With 8 bases removed from V and 0 bases from J, the gap between germline ends came to 9 bases. General study findings and limits: In vitro, SpCas9-reactive Tregs were reported to curb effector T cell proliferation and function.

The sample consisted of CD4+ effector T cells (CD127+, CD25-, CD137-, CD154-) from PBMCs; culture status not recorded. The gene calls are TRBV6-6 and TRBJ2-3; no clear D gene. This clonotype originated in a human donor in good health. CDR3 amino acids: CASGGMSTDTQYF. The CDR3 DNA sequence: TGTGCCAGCGGTGGAATGAGCACAGATACGCAGTATTTT.